These T cell receptor beta chains were read from a single sample in a study of cytomegalovirus exposure and HLA in healthy donors. The table came from immunoSEQ multiplex PCR; TCRdb's copy has only in-frame clones and leaves some out. The sample consists of fewer than 120,000 clones, 86% of them appearing once. Sequencing was performed on PBMCs. The receptors shown here come from a man aged 35-49 years in good health and CMV-seronegative. The CDR3 runs from the conserved cysteine through the conserved F or W. A D gene is named only where the DNA matches it firmly. Not every row has a clone size; where given, it reads once, few, many or a size class.

D gene: TRBD2
J gene: TRBJ2-1
clone size: -
V gene: TRBV6-6
CDR3 DNA: TGTGCCAGCAGCCTCGGGTTAGCGGGGGCAGGTGAGCAGTTCTTC
CDR3 protein: CASSLGLAGAGEQFF

D gene: -
J gene: TRBJ1-2
clone size: -
V gene: TRBV5-4
CDR3 DNA: TGTGCCAGCAGCGAACAGGGACGCGGCTACACCTTC
CDR3 protein: CASSEQGRGYTF

D gene: -
J gene: TRBJ2-5
clone size: -
V gene: TRBV19
CDR3 DNA: TGTGCCAGTAGTATAGGGGCAGGGTCTCAAGAGACCCAGTACTTC
CDR3 protein: CASSIGAGSQETQYF

D gene: -
J gene: TRBJ2-3
clone size: -
V gene: TRBV28
CDR3 DNA: TGTGCCAGCAGCTCCCTGAGGGGGACCACAGATACGCAGTATTTT
CDR3 protein: CASSSLRGTTDTQYF

D gene: -
J gene: TRBJ2-1
clone size: few
V gene: TRBV5-4
CDR3 DNA: TGTGCCAGCAGCTTGAAGCGCCTAGTCTACGATGAGCAGTTCTTC
CDR3 protein: CASSLKRLVYDEQFF

D gene: -
J gene: TRBJ2-7
clone size: -
V gene: TRBV6-5
CDR3 DNA: TGTGCCAGCAGTTTGGGACGGACGGGGGACTACGAGCAGTACTTC
CDR3 protein: CASSLGRTGDYEQYF

D gene: TRBD2
J gene: TRBJ2-5
clone size: -
V gene: TRBV6-5
CDR3 DNA: TGTGCCAGCGGACTGACTAGCGGGGGGGCGGAGACCCAGTACTTC
CDR3 protein: CASGLTSGGAETQYF

D gene: -
J gene: TRBJ1-5
clone size: -
V gene: TRBV6-1
CDR3 DNA: TGTGCCAGCAGTGGACAGGAGGATCAGCCCCAGCATTTT
CDR3 protein: CASSGQEDQPQHF

D gene: -
J gene: TRBJ1-4
clone size: -
V gene: TRBV5-1
CDR3 DNA: TGCGCCAGCAGCTTGACACCTTCGGGTGAAAAACTGTTTTTT
CDR3 protein: CASSLTPSGEKLFF

D gene: -
J gene: TRBJ2-1
clone size: -
V gene: TRBV28
CDR3 DNA: TGTGCCAGCAGTTGGGTAGGAGGTCTCAATGAGCAGTTCTTC
CDR3 protein: CASSWVGGLNEQFF

D gene: -
J gene: TRBJ2-7
clone size: -
V gene: TRBV21-1
CDR3 DNA: TGTGCCAGCAGTGACAAGGACAGGGGTCCCGAGCAGTACTTC
CDR3 protein: CASSDKDRGPEQYF

D gene: -
J gene: TRBJ1-1
clone size: -
V gene: TRBV7-3
CDR3 DNA: TGTGCCAGCAGCTTTAACCCTAACCGGGGGACCGAAGCTTTCTTT
CDR3 protein: CASSFNPNRGTEAFF

D gene: -
J gene: TRBJ2-1
clone size: -
V gene: TRBV5-1
CDR3 DNA: TGCGCCAGCAGCTTGGAGCGGAGCGCCGGCAATGAGCAGTTCTTC
CDR3 protein: CASSLERSAGNEQFF

D gene: TRBD1
J gene: TRBJ2-7
clone size: -
V gene: TRBV5-6
CDR3 DNA: TGTGCCAGCAGCTTGAAGAGGGGGCCTTACGAGCAGTACTTC
CDR3 protein: CASSLKRGPYEQYF

D gene: TRBD1
J gene: TRBJ1-1
clone size: -
V gene: TRBV10-1
CDR3 DNA: TGCGCCAGCAGTTCAGACAGGGTCAACACTGAAGCTTTCTTT
CDR3 protein: CASSSDRVNTEAFF

D gene: -
J gene: TRBJ1-1
clone size: -
V gene: TRBV5-1
CDR3 DNA: TGCGCCAGCAGCTTGGATCTAGTCACTGAAGCTTTCTTT
CDR3 protein: CASSLDLVTEAFF

D gene: TRBD2
J gene: TRBJ2-5
clone size: -
V gene: TRBV19
CDR3 DNA: TGTGCCAGTCGGACTAGCGGTGAAGAGACCCAGTACTTC
CDR3 protein: CASRTSGEETQYF

D gene: -
J gene: TRBJ2-4
clone size: -
V gene: TRBV6-6
CDR3 DNA: TGTGCCAGCAGTGATTCAGTCATTCAGTACTTC
CDR3 protein: CASSDSVIQYF

D gene: TRBD1
J gene: TRBJ1-1
clone size: -
V gene: TRBV28
CDR3 DNA: TGTGCCAGCAGTAGGGGGCGATCCCTAAACACTGAAGCTTTCTTT
CDR3 protein: CASSRGRSLNTEAFF

D gene: TRBD1
J gene: TRBJ2-1
clone size: once
V gene: TRBV27
CDR3 DNA: TGTGCCAGCAGTTTATCGTGGGACAGGGGTCTTTACAATGAGCAGTTCTTC
CDR3 protein: CASSLSWDRGLYNEQFF

D gene: TRBD1
J gene: TRBJ1-6
clone size: few
V gene: TRBV7-8
CDR3 DNA: TGTGCCAGCAGCTTATTGGTAGCCGGGACAGGGCCATCACCCCTCCACTTT
CDR3 protein: CASSLLVAGTGPSPLHF

D gene: TRBD1
J gene: TRBJ1-1
clone size: -
V gene: TRBV10-3
CDR3 DNA: TGTGCCATCAGTGAGGATGACAGGGGGGCTTTCTTT
CDR3 protein: CAISEDDRGAFF

D gene: TRBD1
J gene: TRBJ1-1
clone size: -
V gene: TRBV27
CDR3 DNA: TGTGCCAGCAGTCCTCGGACAGGGGCCGCAGCAAACACTGAAGCTTTCTTT
CDR3 protein: CASSPRTGAAANTEAFF

D gene: TRBD1
J gene: TRBJ1-1
clone size: -
V gene: TRBV4-2
CDR3 DNA: TGTGCCAGCAGCCCAGCCGGGACAGGGAACACTGAAGCTTTCTTT
CDR3 protein: CASSPAGTGNTEAFF

D gene: -
J gene: TRBJ1-5
clone size: few
V gene: TRBV6-1
CDR3 DNA: TGTGCCAGCAGTGATACAGGACCCCTTCGTAATCAGCCCCAGCATTTT
CDR3 protein: CASSDTGPLRNQPQHF

D gene: -
J gene: TRBJ1-1
clone size: -
V gene: TRBV5-1
CDR3 DNA: TGCGCCAGCAGCTTGGCGGGGGGGGAGGCTTTCTTT
CDR3 protein: CASSLAGGEAFF

D gene: TRBD1
J gene: TRBJ2-3
clone size: -
V gene: TRBV28
CDR3 DNA: TGTGCCAGCAGTTTCCTGACAGGGATTAGCACAGATACGCAGTATTTT
CDR3 protein: CASSFLTGISTDTQYF

D gene: TRBD1
J gene: TRBJ2-7
clone size: -
V gene: TRBV27
CDR3 DNA: TGTGCCAGCAGGAGGGGGCACGAGCAGTACTTC
CDR3 protein: CASRRGHEQYF

D gene: TRBD2
J gene: TRBJ2-5
clone size: -
V gene: TRBV6-6
CDR3 DNA: TGTGCCAGCAGCCCTCGAGCGGGGGGGGAGACCCAGTACTTC
CDR3 protein: CASSPRAGGETQYF

D gene: -
J gene: TRBJ1-1
clone size: -
V gene: TRBV7-6
CDR3 DNA: TGTGCCAGCAGCTTCGTGGGCCTGAACACTGAAGCTTTCTTT
CDR3 protein: CASSFVGLNTEAFF

D gene: TRBD1
J gene: TRBJ1-2
clone size: -
V gene: TRBV13
CDR3 DNA: TGTGCCAGCAGCCAGACAGGGACCTATGGCTACACCTTC
CDR3 protein: CASSQTGTYGYTF

D gene: -
J gene: TRBJ2-7
clone size: -
V gene: TRBV30
CDR3 DNA: TGTGCCTGGGATTCAGGGTTCTCCCACGAGCAGTACTTC
CDR3 protein: CAWDSGFSHEQYF

D gene: TRBD1
J gene: TRBJ1-1
clone size: -
V gene: TRBV6-5
CDR3 DNA: TGTGCCAGCACGGGACAGGGATCGAACACTGAAGCTTTCTTT
CDR3 protein: CASTGQGSNTEAFF

D gene: -
J gene: TRBJ1-3
clone size: once
V gene: TRBV7-2
CDR3 DNA: TGTGCCAGTCGACATCCTCAGAACTCTGGAAACACCATATATTTT
CDR3 protein: CASRHPQNSGNTIYF

D gene: TRBD1
J gene: TRBJ1-2
clone size: -
V gene: TRBV11-2
CDR3 DNA: TGTGCCAGCAGCTCGCGACAGGGAGACTATGGCTACACCTTC
CDR3 protein: CASSSRQGDYGYTF